This T cell receptor beta chain was identified in a study of shared clonotypes between healthy human individuals. The naive CD8 population came from CD45RO-negative cells selected for CCR7, without terminally differentiated effector memory CD45RA+ cells. The V end was cut by 4 bases, the J end by 1 base, with 13 bases between. This CDR3 has 16 amino acids. Germline CDR1 ENHRY, CDR2 SYGVKD. At deep level, the assay was performed. Profiling relied on immunoSEQ multiplex PCR, and the TCRdb table lists in-frame clones only, not all of them. The table includes some 2.1 million clones, about 94% detected once.

This receptor was obtained from a man aged 18 to 29 in good health. The specimen sequenced was naive CD8+ T cells sorted from blood. The chain recombines TRBV10-3 with TRBJ2-2; the D gene is possibly TRBD1 (7 bases). CDR3 sequence reads: CAISVGGQKNTGELFF. The CDR3 DNA sequence: TGTGCCATCAGTGTCGGGGGACAGAAGAACACCGGGGAGCTGTTTTTT.